This T cell receptor beta chain is from a study of blood T cell repertoires in COVID-19 (dated by TCRdb to between 2020 and 2021). Notes on the research overall: Collaborator samples came from the United States, Italy and Spain and covered acute and convalescent phases of COVID-19. Nearly every sample came with metadata listing a de-identified subject ID, COVID-19 status, age in years and sex. The prospective study material was composed of cDNA or gDNA derived from T cells, B-cell-depleted T cells, or PBMCs. Where HLA class I and class II types were available, the types were taken from metadata supplied by the sample provider, not from assay-based typing. The samples were drawn from two sources: the first 160 participants of the ongoing ImmuneRACE study, and 1,000 to 1,500 subjects contributed by 6 global collaborators. The repertoires were made available in a free public database intended to serve as a resource for research on the immune response to SARS-CoV-2. The dataset comprised deeply sampled blood TCRbeta repertoires from subjects exposed to, actively infected with, or recovered from COVID-19. Broader findings and caveats from the paper: The quantity of clinical and demographic metadata differed by source and by participant and was supplied without curation.

On this clone itself: No cognate antigen has been identified for it. Per-base qualities were not stored, and no clone one base away is much larger.

TCRbeta CDR3 regions were amplified from genomic DNA using the immunoSEQ Assay, a bias-controlled multiplex PCR. As for how the authors treated the data: The number of nucleated cells in each sample was estimated from the amplification of reference gene primers within the assay. To quantify the absolute abundance of each unique TCRbeta CDR3 rearrangement, sequence reads were collapsed and filtered. For each sample, productive Simpson clonality was calculated as the square root of Simpson's diversity index across productive rearrangements. Drawn from immuneACCESS, this table holds only the in-frame rearrangements with V and J called that TCRdb kept. Clones are partly lost; checked studies trace under half to an unresolved V gene and leave the rest unexplained. The V and J calls and clone size were taken over from that table, and D and trimming were inferred from the DNA. For this sample the table gives 150,000 to 250,000 clones, of which roughly 77% were detected only once. Clones ranked in the top ten supply roughly 5.7% of the sample.

One collaborating source in Seattle enrolled patients during active infection and followed them longitudinally through the course of disease. Collaborating institutions collected whole blood in K2EDTA tubes following their own protocols. Collaborator samples were shipped for TCRbeta analysis as frozen whole blood, isolated PBMCs, or DNA extracted from either sample type. The cysteine opens and the phenylalanine closes a CDR3 of 16 amino acids. Of the read, only the CDR3 DNA is kept; its 48 bases are in frame from base 1. V is cut back by 4 bases and J by 1 base, with 5 bases in the junction unmatched. The germline V gene encodes CDR1 SGHRS and CDR2 YFSETQ.

The TCR was taken from a middle-aged woman with COVID-19, enrolled during active disease. This receptor chain uses TRBV5-1 and TRBJ2-2; the junction holds 9 bases that match TRBD1. The source material was peripheral blood. CDR3 loop: CASSLTDRGNTGELFF. The nucleotides read TGCGCCAGCAGCCTCACGGACAGGGGGAACACCGGGGAGCTGTTTTTT. With all but the CDR3 taken from the reference TRBV5-1 and TRBJ2-2 genes, the full variable domain is: KAGVTQTPRYLIKTRGQQVTLSCSPISGHRSVSWYQQTPGQGLQFLFEYFSETQRNKGNFPGRFSGRQFSNSRSEMNVSTLELGDSALYLCASSLTDRGNTGELFFGEGSRLTVL.